A single sample is the source of the 6 T cell receptor beta chains below, sequenced in a study of T cells in Graves' hyperthyroidism and ophthalmopathy (dated by TCRdb to between 2018 and 2021). Preparation of the library involved multiplex PCR. The reads were generated on an Illumina HiSeq 2000. The TCR beta CDR3 regions were amplified from the RNA transcripts. A first-round RT-PCR of the TCR CDR3 used the HTBI primer set with the Qiagen OneStep RT-PCR kit. TCRdb reworked the public reads: Q25 trimming with fastp, MiXCR clone assembly, productive beta chains retained. Each entry is one CDR3 protein sequence, shown with its most common DNA and genes. In this sample the table shows 450,000 to 650,000 distinct CDR3 sequences, approximately 17% of which occur a single time. The ten largest clones add up to approximately 18% of the sample. Material: blood. These receptors were obtained from a young woman with Graves' ophthalmopathy.

This clonotype was seen many times. The V gene is TRBV2, the J gene TRBJ1-5, with TRBD1 matching 8 bases. Germline lookup yields CDR1 SNHLY and CDR2 FYNNEI. The CDR3 runs to 15 residues. The V segment lost 3 bases and the J segment 6 bases; nucleotides outside the gene matches: 7. The CDR3 region has the DNA TGTGCCAGCAGTGAGGATCAGGGGGCCGGTCAGCCCCAGCATTTT. This codes for CASSEDQGAGQPQHF. Using reference TRBV2 and TRBJ1-5 for the parts outside the CDR3, the full variable domain is EPEVTQTPSHQVTQMGQEVILRCVPISNHLYFYWYRQILGQKVEFLVSFYNNEISEKSEIFDDQFSVERPDGSNFTLKIRSTKLEDSAMYFCASSEDQGAGQPQHFGDGTRLSIL.

This clonotype was seen ten or more times. V usage is TRBV7-9 and J usage is TRBJ1-2; D might be TRBD1 (5 bases). Trimming removed 4 bases at V and 4 bases at J, with 10 bases between. The CDR3 runs 13 residues. From germline, CDR1 is SEHNR and CDR2 FQNEAQ (reference sequence). CDR3 sequence (DNA): TGTGCCAGCAGCTCCGGGACCTTCTATGGCTACACCTTC. Amino acids: CASSSGTFYGYTF.

This chain uses TRBV28 with TRBJ2-3; possibly TRBD1 or TRBD2 for D (5 bases each). The CDR3 length is 14 residues. CDR1 and CDR2 (germline): MDHEN, SYDVKM. Trimming took off 6 bases at V and 1 base at J, with 11 bases between the two ends. CDR3 sequence: CASSSGPGTDTQYF. Written as DNA, the CDR3 is TGTGCCAGCAGCTCGGGACCGGGCACAGATACGCAGTATTTT.

This clonotype was recorded a few times. The chain has TRBV5-1 and TRBJ2-1, with D unresolved. The CDR3 length is 13 residues. V was pared by 4 bases and J by 7 bases, with 12 bases between. Germline-derived CDR1 and CDR2 are SGHRS and YFSETQ. The CDR3 sequence: CASSPWYQNEQFF. CDR3 DNA sequence: TGCGCCAGCAGCCCGTGGTACCAGAATGAGCAGTTCTTC. The full variable domain, in which reference TRBV5-1 and TRBJ2-1 provide the parts outside the CDR3, is KAGVTQTPRYLIKTRGQQVTLSCSPISGHRSVSWYQQTPGQGLQFLFEYFSETQRNKGNFPGRFSGRQFSNSRSEMNVSTLELGDSALYLCASSPWYQNEQFFGPGTRLTVL.

This clonotype occurred many times. This rearrangement joins TRBV11-2 to TRBJ1-1; D not resolved. Trimming removed 0 bases at V and 8 bases at J, with 7 bases between. CDR3 length equals 12 residues. Germline V gene data show CDR1 as SGHAT and CDR2 as FQNNGV. CDR3 bases: TGTGCCAGCAGCTTAGAACGGGCCGAAGCTTTCTTT. It translates to CASSLERAEAFF.

The CDR3 protein is CASSWGQKNTEAFF. Here the CDR3 DNA reads TGCGCCAGCAGCTGGGGACAGAAGAACACTGAAGCTTTCTTT. This chain joins TRBV5-1 and TRBJ1-1; 7 nucleotides align to TRBD1. CDR3 length: 14 amino acids. V lost 3 bases, J lost 1 base, and 3 bases stayed unmatched. Per the germline V gene, CDR1 is SGHRS and CDR2 is YFSETQ.